Here is one T cell receptor (beta chain) with its context. Original processing methods: It was from reference gene primer amplification that nucleated cell counts were estimated. The method was immunoSEQ multiplex PCR; TCRdb's version includes in-frame clones alone and lacks a portion of them. That table gives V, J and clone size, and the DNA gave D and trimming. Of around 250,000 clones listed, around 87% are singletons. The entry originates in a study of blood T cell repertoires in COVID-19. Study summary: There were acute and convalescent COVID-19 samples, and they came from the United States, Italy and Spain. The cDNA or gDNA used as material had been derived from T cells, B-cell-depleted T cells, or PBMCs.

Followed longitudinally, the Seattle patients had been enrolled during active infection. Losses at the gene ends were 5 bases for V and 4 bases for J; bases not matched to a gene: 1. Germline V gene sequence: CDR1 SEHNR, CDR2 FQNEAQ (reference sequence). The CDR3 extends over 13 amino acids. This receptor was identified in a woman aged 55 to 70 with COVID-19, enrolled during active disease. The sample taken for sequencing was peripheral blood. V usage is TRBV7-9 and J usage is TRBJ1-1; TRBD1 matches 10 bases. CDR3 in DNA: TGTGCCAGCAGCCGGGACAGGGGCACTGAAGCTTTCTTT. As protein: CASSRDRGTEAFF.